These T cell receptor beta chains were read from a single sample in a study of cytomegalovirus exposure and HLA in healthy donors. This table comes from immunoSEQ multiplex PCR, and its TCRdb copy is limited to in-frame clones, with some not included. This table has 210,000 or so clones, 60% to 80% appearing once. What was sequenced was PBMCs. These receptors originate from a man between 18 and 35 years old in good health and CMV-seronegative. Both conserved end residues are part of each CDR3. The order of the fields is J gene, D gene, clone size, V gene, CDR3 protein, CDR3 DNA. A D gene is named only where the DNA matches it firmly. Rows give clone size only sometimes, using once, few, many, or a class for an expanded clone.

TRBJ2-6,NA,NA,TRBV6-1,CASSGDNLSGANVLTF,TGTGCCAGCAGTGGGGACAACCTCTCTGGGGCCAACGTCCTGACTTTC
TRBJ1-5,NA,NA,TRBV28,CASRTGSQPQHF,TGTGCCAGCAGGACAGGTTCGCAGCCCCAGCATTTT
TRBJ2-2,TRBD2,NA,TRBV30,CAWTGGYTGELFF,TGTGCCTGGACGGGGGGATATACCGGGGAGCTGTTTTTT
TRBJ2-3,TRBD2,NA,TRBV27,CASSLTSGGATDTQYF,TGTGCCAGCAGTTTGACTAGCGGGGGGGCCACAGATACGCAGTATTTT
TRBJ2-7,TRBD1,NA,TRBV5-4,CASSLGTGVTYEQYF,TGTGCCAGCAGCTTAGGGACAGGGGTGACCTACGAGCAGTACTTC
TRBJ2-7,TRBD1,NA,TRBV2,CASREQGVRGEQYF,TGTGCCAGCAGGGAACAGGGGGTTCGGGGCGAGCAGTACTTC
TRBJ2-4,TRBD2,NA,TRBV5-6,CASSNRGGLTKNIQYF,TGTGCCAGCAGCAACCGGGGGGGCCTAACCAAAAACATTCAGTACTTC
TRBJ1-1,NA,NA,TRBV4-1,CASSQGGGFPNMGAFF,TGCGCCAGCAGCCAAGGGGGCGGATTTCCGAACATGGGCGCTTTCTTT
TRBJ1-5,TRBD1,NA,TRBV7-9,CASSVGTDVQPQHF,TGTGCCAGCAGCGTAGGGACAGATGTTCAGCCCCAGCATTTT
TRBJ2-2,TRBD1,NA,TRBV5-6,CASAGTVNTGELFF,TGTGCCAGCGCCGGGACAGTTAACACCGGGGAGCTGTTTTTT
TRBJ2-2,TRBD2,NA,TRBV18,CASSLYTGTSGSRGTGELFF,TGTGCCAGCTCACTTTATACCGGGACTAGCGGGAGTCGAGGCACCGGGGAGCTGTTTTTT
TRBJ2-3,TRBD1,NA,TRBV18,CASSPLDREVTDTQYF,TGTGCCAGCTCACCACTGGACAGGGAAGTAACAGATACGCAGTATTTT
TRBJ2-2,TRBD2,NA,TRBV4-2,CASSQVSSGSVFPGELFF,TGTGCCAGCAGCCAAGTCTCTAGCGGGAGTGTTTTCCCCGGGGAGCTGTTTTTT
TRBJ2-3,NA,few,TRBV27,CASSLEGGADTQYF,TGTGCCAGCAGTTTAGAGGGTGGGGCAGATACGCAGTATTTT
TRBJ1-1,NA,NA,TRBV7-2,CASSLRVIMNTEAFF,TGTGCCAGCAGCTTACGCGTCATAATGAACACTGAAGCTTTCTTT
TRBJ1-6,NA,NA,TRBV15,CATSRDRTAGNSPLHF,TGTGCCACCAGCAGAGATAGGACAGCCGGTAATTCACCCCTCCACTTT
TRBJ1-2,NA,NA,TRBV7-3,CASSFPTAGGAGGGYGYTF,TGTGCCAGCAGCTTTCCCACGGCGGGGGGCGCTGGGGGTGGCTATGGCTACACCTTC
TRBJ2-3,NA,NA,TRBV9,CASSPPPGGPDTQYF,TGTGCCAGCAGCCCTCCCCCGGGTGGTCCAGATACGCAGTATTTT
TRBJ2-7,TRBD1,NA,TRBV30,CAIHWDRDEQYF,TGTGCTATTCATTGGGACAGGGACGAGCAGTACTTC
TRBJ2-2,NA,NA,TRBV15,CATSSLRTANTGELFF,TGTGCCACCAGCAGCCTAAGGACAGCTAACACCGGGGAGCTGTTTTTT
TRBJ1-3,NA,NA,TRBV30,CAWTDGGGRDTIYF,TGTGCCTGGACCGACGGGGGGGGAAGGGACACCATATATTTT
TRBJ2-7,TRBD1,NA,TRBV7-2,CASRPLTGAPGEQYF,TGTGCCAGCAGGCCACTAACAGGGGCGCCGGGGGAGCAGTACTTC
TRBJ1-1,TRBD1,NA,TRBV19,CASRGTGTNTEAFF,TGTGCCAGTAGAGGGACAGGCACGAACACTGAAGCTTTCTTT
TRBJ2-1,TRBD1,NA,TRBV28,CASSRIGQGNEQFF,TGTGCCAGCAGTCGTATAGGACAGGGGAATGAGCAGTTCTTC
TRBJ2-1,NA,few,TRBV29-1,CSVEGGGGFYEQFF,TGCAGCGTTGAAGGCGGGGGCGGTTTTTATGAGCAGTTCTTC
TRBJ2-7,TRBD2,once,TRBV7-2,CASSPARAGYEQYF,TGTGCCAGCAGCCCTGCTCGAGCGGGGTACGAGCAGTACTTC
TRBJ1-5,TRBD1,NA,TRBV7-8,CASSLTGPQNQPQHF,TGTGCCAGCAGCTTGACAGGGCCTCAAAATCAGCCCCAGCATTTT
TRBJ2-1,TRBD2,NA,TRBV5-6,CASSLGGLHNEQFF,TGTGCCAGCAGCCTCGGGGGACTACACAATGAGCAGTTCTTC
TRBJ2-1,NA,NA,TRBV18,CASSPVSGDNEQFF,TGTGCCAGCTCACCAGTCTCAGGGGACAATGAGCAGTTCTTC